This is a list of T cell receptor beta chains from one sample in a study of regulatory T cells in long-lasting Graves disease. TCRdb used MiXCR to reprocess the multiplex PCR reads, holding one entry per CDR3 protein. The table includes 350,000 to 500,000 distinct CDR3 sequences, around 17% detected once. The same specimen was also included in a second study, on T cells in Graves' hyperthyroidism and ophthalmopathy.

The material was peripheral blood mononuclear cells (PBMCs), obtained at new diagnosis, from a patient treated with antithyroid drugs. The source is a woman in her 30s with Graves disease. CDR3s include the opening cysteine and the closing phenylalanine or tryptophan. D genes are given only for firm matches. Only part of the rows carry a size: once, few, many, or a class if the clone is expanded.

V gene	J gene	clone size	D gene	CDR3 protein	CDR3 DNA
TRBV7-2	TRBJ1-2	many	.	CASSQTPRGYGYTF	TGTGCCAGCAGCCAGACCCCCCGGGGCTATGGCTACACCTTC
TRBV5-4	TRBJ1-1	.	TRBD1	CATFFGEGQGDWDTEAFF	TGTGCCACATTTTTTGGGGAGGGACAGGGGGATTGGGACACTGAAGCTTTCTTT
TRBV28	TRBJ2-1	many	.	CASTSRRGRPYNEQFF	TGTGCCAGCACTTCAAGGCGGGGTCGCCCCTACAATGAGCAGTTCTTC
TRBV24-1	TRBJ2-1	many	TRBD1	CATSLQGATGNEQFF	TGTGCCACCAGCTTACAGGGGGCCACCGGCAATGAGCAGTTCTTC
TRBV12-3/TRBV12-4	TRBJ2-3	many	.	CASTSHQLGSTDTQYF	TGTGCCAGTACCTCTCATCAGCTCGGTAGCACAGATACGCAGTATTTT
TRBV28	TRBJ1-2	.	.	CASSPNSLRTWAAHYLANYGYTF	TGTGCCAGCAGTCCCAATTCGCTCCGGACTTGGGCTGCGCACTACCTCGCTAACTATGGCTACACCTTC
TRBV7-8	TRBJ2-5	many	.	CASSPTADARETQYF	TGTGCCAGCAGCCCCACCGCCGATGCTAGGGAGACCCAGTACTTC
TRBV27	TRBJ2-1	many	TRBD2	CASSSASSGDSNEQFF	TGTGCCAGCAGTTCCGCTTCTAGCGGGGACTCCAATGAGCAGTTCTTC
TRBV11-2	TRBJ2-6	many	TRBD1	CASSERGQGANVLTF	TGTGCCAGCAGCGAGAGGGGGCAGGGGGCCAACGTCCTGACTTTC
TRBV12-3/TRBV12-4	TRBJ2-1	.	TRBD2	CASSRGGLSYNEQFF	TGTGCCAGCAGCCGCGGGGGGTTGTCCTACAATGAGCAGTTCTTC
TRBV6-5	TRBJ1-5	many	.	CASSYRRSIQPQHF	TGTGCCAGCAGTTACAGGAGATCGATTCAGCCCCAGCATTTT
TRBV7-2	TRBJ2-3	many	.	CASSLGGRLGSIVRDTQYF	TGTGCCAGCAGCTTAGGGGGGCGCCTTGGAAGCATAGTCAGAGATACGCAGTATTTT
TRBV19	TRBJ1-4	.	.	CASTKTADNEKLFF	TGTGCCAGTACCAAGACAGCGGATAATGAAAAACTGTTTTTT
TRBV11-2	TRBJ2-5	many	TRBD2	CASSHLQLAGVLWTQYF	TGTGCCAGCAGCCACCTTCAGTTGGCGGGAGTATTATGGACCCAGTACTTC
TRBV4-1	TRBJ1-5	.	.	CASSPLGRRSNQPQHF	TGCGCCAGCAGCCCCCTGGGGAGACGGAGCAATCAGCCCCAGCATTTT
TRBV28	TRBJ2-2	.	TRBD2	CASSGLAGRPKGTGELFF	TGTGCCAGCAGTGGACTAGCGGGCAGACCCAAGGGAACCGGGGAGCTGTTTTTT
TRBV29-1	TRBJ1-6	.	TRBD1	CSVREQGNSPPHF	TGCAGCGTTAGGGAACAGGGGAACTCACCCCCCCACTTT
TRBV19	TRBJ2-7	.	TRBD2	CASSGPRLQRESSYEQYF	TGTGCCAGTAGTGGTCCTCGACTGCAGCGGGAAAGCTCCTACGAGCAGTACTTC
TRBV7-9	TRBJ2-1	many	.	CASSLDGVVLFF	TGTGCCAGCAGCTTGGACGGGGTTGTTCTGTTCTTC
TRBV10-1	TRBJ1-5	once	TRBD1	CASSGQGWGDQPQHF	TGCGCCAGCAGTGGACAGGGGTGGGGGGATCAGCCCCAGCATTTT
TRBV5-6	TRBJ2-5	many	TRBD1	CASSLPTGVETQYF	TGTGCCAGCAGCTTGCCCACAGGGGTAGAGACCCAGTACTTC
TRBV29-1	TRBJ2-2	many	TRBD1	CSVNRGATGELFF	TGCAGCGTAAACAGGGGGGCCACCGGGGAGCTGTTTTTT
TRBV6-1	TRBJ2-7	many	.	CASNGVGPYEQYF	TGTGCCAGCAACGGGGTGGGGCCCTACGAGCAGTACTTC
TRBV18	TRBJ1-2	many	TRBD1	CASSPGQGFDYGYTF	TGTGCCAGCTCACCGGGACAGGGATTTGACTATGGCTACACCTTC
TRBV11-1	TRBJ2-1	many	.	CASSGAYNEQFF	TGTGCCAGCAGTGGAGCCTACAATGAGCAGTTCTTC